The clone carrying this TCR beta chain came up many times. Its antigen is not known. The V end was cut by 4 bases, the J end by 7 bases, with 14 bases between. This CDR3 comprises 14 residues. Germline V gene lookup returns CDR1 LGHDT and CDR2 YNNKEL (reference sequence). In terms of origin and age, donors were healthy Caucasian individuals from Russia aged roughly 6 to 95. The data stem from a study of blood T cells in healthy people across ages. Overall study: Researchers report that template switching captured about one barcoded beta molecule per two T cells.

The second PCR ran about 6 to 12 cycles with a sample-barcoded 5' primer and J-beta primers. TCRdb reanalysed the 5' RACE reads using MiXCR and keeps one entry per CDR3 protein. Among hundreds of thousands of distinct CDR3 sequences listed, around 50% were seen once. Overall study findings and caveats: Investigators viewed diversity estimates from one million T cells as underestimates, the study reported. In older individuals, TCR beta diversity per million T cells was lower, falling roughly linearly with age.

V usage is TRBV3-1 and J usage is TRBJ2-1; no reliable D call. Source material: blood. The receptor was isolated from a man at least 80 years old in good health. CDR3 in DNA: TGTGCCAGCAGCCTCCCAGGAGAACTGAATGAGCAGTTCTTC. As protein: CASSLPGELNEQFF.